The sequence of this TCR beta chain was determined in a study of identical twins. Using its own MiXCR run on the 5' RACE reads, TCRdb lists one record per CDR3 protein. Of roughly 1.6 million distinct CDR3 sequences listed, less than 40% are singletons. Per the germline V gene, CDR1 is SGHTA and CDR2 is FQGNSA. V trimming: 5 bases; J trimming: 10 bases; junction bases outside the gene matches: 11. This CDR3 contains 16 residues. Sequencing was performed on cord blood. The origin of this receptor is a newborn girl in good health. J is TRBJ2-1 and V is TRBV7-2; TRBD2 matches 13 bases. CDR3 DNA: TGTGCCAGCAGCCCCCGACCCGGGACTAGCGGGAAAGAGCAGTTCTTC. Translating gives CASSPRPGTSGKEQFF.